This passage covers 20 T cell receptor beta chains from one sample sequenced in a study of radiotherapy plus CTLA-4 blockade in lung cancer. Data came from immunoSEQ multiplex PCR; TCRdb stores just in-frame clones and leaves some out. Altogether 89,000 or so clones are present, 82% being singletons, with the ten largest covering nearly 3.5%. The source was peripheral blood, collected from a patient treated with radiotherapy plus ipilimumab. The receptors stem from a human donor with non-small cell lung cancer who had a partial response to radiotherapy plus ipilimumab.

V is TRBV7-2 and J is TRBJ1-4, with D maybe TRBD1 (5 bases). Germline CDR1 reads SGHTA; CDR2 reads FQGNSA. Trimming stripped 1 base from V and 3 bases from J, with 9 bases between. The CDR3 sequence is 15 residues long. The CDR3 protein is CASSLGQTANEKLFF. The DNA for the CDR3 is TGTGCCAGCAGCTTAGGACAGACGGCTAATGAAAAACTGTTTTTT.

The chain couples TRBV28 to TRBJ1-3, with D maybe TRBD1 (5 bases). Germline lookup yields CDR1 MDHEN and CDR2 SYDVKM. The CDR3 contains 15 residues. V dropped 1 base and J dropped 0 bases, with 7 bases sitting between them. The CDR3 sequence: CASSLSGISGNTIYF. Here the CDR3 DNA reads TGTGCCAGCAGTTTATCAGGGATCTCTGGAAACACCATATATTTT.

The count of this clone is one. V and J are TRBV27 and TRBJ2-2, with TRBD1 matching 7 bases. The CDR3 loop spans 16 amino acids. CDR1 is MNHEY and CDR2 is SMNVEV in the germline V gene (reference sequence). Trimming at V came to 7 bases and at J to 7 bases, leaving 15 bases not matched to a gene. CDR3 DNA sequence: TGTGCCAGCACCTTCCTAGACAGGGCGGACGACGGGGAGCTGTTTTTT. Amino acids: CASTFLDRADDGELFF.

This clone was counted between two and nine times. The rearrangement uses TRBV5-4 and TRBJ1-1, with 9 bases lining up with TRBD1. Germline CDR1 and CDR2: SGHNT and YYREEE (reference sequence). V was clipped by 4 bases and J by 7 bases; unmatched bases: 14. This CDR3 spans 16 amino acids. CDR3 nucleotides: TGTGCCAGCAGCCAAGCCCGGACAGGGGATAGGGGTGAAGCTTTCTTT. This translates into CASSQARTGDRGEAFF.

The table lists this clone with a count of one. V and J are TRBV10-1 and TRBJ1-4; a possible D gene is TRBD1 (6 bases). CDR1 and CDR2 (germline): WNHNN, SYGVQD (reference sequence). The V and J ends lost 2 bases and 7 bases respectively, with 8 bases between them. This CDR3 comprises 13 residues. For the CDR3, the DNA is TGCGCCAGCAGTGAGGCGGGGGCTGAAAAACTGTTTTTT. It is translated as CASSEAGAEKLFF.

The genes are TRBV7-2 and TRBJ2-7, with D possibly being TRBD1 (7 bases). Per germline, CDR1 SGHTA and CDR2 FQGNSA. V gave up 7 bases and J gave up 2 bases, with 15 bases separating them. CDR3 length: 14 amino acids. For the CDR3, the DNA is TGTGCCAGCACCGCAGGGGGGAGCACCTACGAGCAGTACTTC. This encodes CASTAGGSTYEQYF.

The rearrangement joins TRBV14 to TRBJ2-5; D gene unclear. The germline V gene has CDR1 SGHDN and CDR2 FVKESK. The CDR3 consists of 15 residues. Deletions cut 3 bases from V and 5 bases from J, with 16 bases between. The CDR3 sequence is CASSHERQARETQYF. Here the CDR3 DNA reads TGTGCCAGCAGCCATGAAAGACAAGCCCGGGAGACCCAGTACTTC.

This clone has more than one count but fewer than ten. The chain recombines TRBV4-3 with TRBJ1-2; possibly TRBD1 for D (5 bases). V lost 2 bases and J lost 0, with 10 bases in between. Germline loops: CDR1 LGHNA, CDR2 YSLEER. This CDR3 is 15 amino acids long. The chain's CDR3 is CASSQSGHSNYGYTF. Here the CDR3 DNA reads TGCGCCAGCAGCCAATCCGGACATTCTAACTATGGCTACACCTTC.

V gene TRBV28 combines with J gene TRBJ1-2; D is perhaps TRBD1 (5 bases). Germline lookup yields CDR1 MDHEN and CDR2 SYDVKM. This CDR3 has 13 residues. Between the trimmed V and J ends, which lost 6 bases and 2 bases, there was a span of 10 bases. The CDR3 bases are TGTGCCAGCAGCCCAGGGCAGAACTATGGCTACACCTTC. As protein: CASSPGQNYGYTF.

This clone was seen just once. This chain links TRBV6-4 with TRBJ2-7, with D possibly TRBD2 on 5 matching bases. Per germline, CDR1 MRHNA and CDR2 SNTAGT. This CDR3 is built from 14 residues. V was pared by 4 bases and J by 7 bases, with 17 bases between. The CDR3 sequence: CASSVNEASGEQYF. In nucleotides, the CDR3 is TGTGCCAGCAGTGTCAATGAGGCTTCGGGGGAGCAGTACTTC.

The chain couples TRBV6-1 to TRBJ2-4, with D possibly matching TRBD2 (6 bases). CDR1 and CDR2 (germline): MNHNS, SASEGT. The CDR3 runs to 13 residues. The V end was cut by 10 bases, the J end by 8 bases, with 18 bases between. The CDR3 coding sequence is TGTGCCACCCTGAACCTAAGGAGGGACATTCAGTACTTC. Protein product: CATLNLRRDIQYF.

This sequence joins TRBV28 and TRBJ1-2; D is unclear. With 2 bases removed from V and 4 bases from J, the gap between germline ends came to 8 bases. There are 13 residues in the CDR3. Germline assignment: CDR1 MDHEN and CDR2 SYDVKM. The CDR3 nucleotides read TGTGCCAGCAGTTTACGGCAGGTCTATGGCTACACCTTC. It is translated as CASSLRQVYGYTF.

The CDR3 region has the DNA TGTGCCAGCAGCCAACGCCGACTAGCGGGAGGGTACAATGAGCAGTTCTTC. Residues: CASSQRRLAGGYNEQFF. The genes are TRBV14 and TRBJ2-1; TRBD2 matches at 14 bases. J gave up 4 bases and V 2 bases, and 4 bases lay outside the gene matches. The CDR3 length is 17 residues. In germline, CDR1 is SGHDN, CDR2 FVKESK.

The J gene is TRBJ2-3, the V gene TRBV5-4; 10 bases are shared with TRBD2. Losses at the gene ends were 4 bases for V and 4 bases for J; bases not matched to a gene: 12. There are 17 residues in the CDR3. The germline V gene has CDR1 SGHNT and CDR2 YYREEE (reference sequence). The DNA of the CDR3 is TGTGCCAGCAGCCCCGCACCGGGAGCGGGAGGGCCAGATACGCAGTATTTT. Its protein is CASSPAPGAGGPDTQYF.

The chain is built from TRBV6-7 and TRBJ2-1, with TRBD2 matching 9 bases. TRBV6-7 is identified as an open reading frame with a role that is uncertain. Unmatched junction bases numbered 8, after V lost 2 bases and J lost 6 bases. The CDR3 is 16 amino acids. CDR3 sequence (DNA): TGTGCCAGCAGTTACCGAGCGGGAGGTCCGCCCAATGAGCAGTTCTTC. It specifies CASSYRAGGPPNEQFF.

The rearrangement links TRBV4-1 to TRBJ2-1, with 7 bases fitting TRBD2. The CDR3 totals 19 residues. Unmatched junction bases numbered 13, after V lost 0 bases and J lost 2 bases. Germline assignment: CDR1 MGHRA and CDR2 YSYEKL. The CDR3 region has the DNA TGCGCCAGCAGCCAAGAGCCAGCGGGACTCTTCCAAACCTACAATGAGCAGTTCTTC. Translation gives CASSQEPAGLFQTYNEQFF.

The J gene is TRBJ2-1, the V gene TRBV15; 12 bases align to TRBD2. The germline V gene encodes CDR1 LNHNV and CDR2 YYDKDF (reference sequence). Trimming took 5 bases from V and 4 from J; bases not matched to a gene: 18. This CDR3 is 20 amino acids long. CDR3 sequence: CATSLSIGLAGPSGYNEQFF. The CDR3 region has the DNA TGTGCCACCAGCTTGAGTATAGGACTAGCGGGGCCTAGCGGGTACAATGAGCAGTTCTTC. The full variable domain, in which reference TRBV15 and TRBJ2-1 provide the parts outside the CDR3, is DAMVIQNPRYQVTQFGKPVTLSCSQTLNHNVMYWYQQKSSQAPKLLFHYYDKDFNNEADTPDNFQSRRPNTSFCFLDIRSPGLGDTAMYLCATSLSIGLAGPSGYNEQFFGPGTRLTVL.

This chain links TRBV5-1 with TRBJ2-7, with D maybe TRBD1 (6 bases). The CDR3 is 13 amino acids. Trimming shortened V by 0 bases and J by 4 bases, and 8 bases separated the two germline ends. Germline CDR1 and CDR2: SGHRS and YFSETQ. This chain's CDR3 is CASSLDRAYEQYF. DNA of the CDR3: TGCGCCAGCAGCTTGGACAGGGCTTACGAGCAGTACTTC.

The chain recombines TRBV9 with TRBJ1-4; D remains unclear. There are 17 residues in the CDR3. Trimming took 4 bases from V and 6 from J, leaving 22 bases between them. Germline V gene lookup returns CDR1 SGDLS and CDR2 YYNGEE. CDR3 sequence (DNA): TGTGCCAGCAGCCCCCGCTTTGTAGCCCTATTGGATGAAAAACTGTTTTTT. This gives the protein CASSPRFVALLDEKLFF.

A few counts support this clone. This chain connects TRBV10-3 to TRBJ2-6; 10 positions agree with TRBD2. Germline CDR1 ENHRY, CDR2 SYGVKD. Unmatched junction bases numbered 11, after V lost 2 bases and J lost 4 bases. The CDR3 totals 19 residues. CDR3 loop: CAISENPAGGSSGANVLTF. The CDR3 DNA is TGTGCCATCAGTGAGAACCCAGCGGGAGGGTCCTCAGGGGCCAACGTCCTGACTTTC.